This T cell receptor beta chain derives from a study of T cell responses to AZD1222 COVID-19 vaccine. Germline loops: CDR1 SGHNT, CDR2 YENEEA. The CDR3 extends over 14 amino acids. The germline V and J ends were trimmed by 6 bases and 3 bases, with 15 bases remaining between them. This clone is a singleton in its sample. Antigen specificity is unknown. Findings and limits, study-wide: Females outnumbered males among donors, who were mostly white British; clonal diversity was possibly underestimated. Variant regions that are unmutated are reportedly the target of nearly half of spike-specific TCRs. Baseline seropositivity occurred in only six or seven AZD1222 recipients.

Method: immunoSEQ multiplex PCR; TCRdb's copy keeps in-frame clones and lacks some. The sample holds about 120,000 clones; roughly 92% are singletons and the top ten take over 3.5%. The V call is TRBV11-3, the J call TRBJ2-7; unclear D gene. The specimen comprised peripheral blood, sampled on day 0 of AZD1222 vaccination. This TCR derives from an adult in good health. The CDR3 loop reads CASSFSHGVYEQYF. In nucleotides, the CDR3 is TGTGCCAGCAGTTTTTCTCACGGAGTCTACGAGCAGTACTTC.